The 13 T cell receptor beta chains presented below share a single source sample, sequenced in a study of cytomegalovirus exposure and HLA in healthy donors. The PCR was carried out with 60 Vbeta primers and 13 Jbeta primers. Libraries were prepared by immunoSEQ multiplex PCR; TCRdb keeps only in-frame clonotypes and omits some of them. The sample lists about 140,000 clones, around 80% seen once, with 3% to 3.5% in the top ten. Source material: PBMCs. These TCRs come from a middle-aged man in good health and CMV-seronegative.

In regard to this clone: An end of the junction does not agree with germline; a read error may underlie this. The CDR3 here is CSVPAGVQVF. CDR3 DNA: TGCAGCGTCCCAGCAGGGGTACAGGTCTTC. V usage is TRBV20-1 and J usage is TRBJ2-7; the D gene is possibly TRBD1 (6 bases). The CDR3 has 10 residues. Germline V CDR1 and CDR2: DFQATT, SNEGSKA (reference sequence).

This chain connects TRBV19 to TRBJ2-6; D might be TRBD1 (5 bases). Germline-derived CDR1 and CDR2 are LNHDA and SQIVND (reference sequence). This CDR3 spans 16 amino acids. The germline V and J ends were trimmed by 7 bases and 0 bases, with 13 bases remaining between them. The CDR3 region is CASIGHLGSGANVLTF. The CDR3 coding sequence is TGTGCCAGTATTGGACACTTAGGCTCTGGGGCCAACGTCCTGACTTTC.

The chain recombines TRBV27 with TRBJ1-1; a weak D match, TRBD1 (5 bases). V was pared by 2 bases and J by 5 bases, with 15 bases between. This CDR3 is built from 15 residues. The germline gives CDR1 MNHEY, CDR2 SMNVEV (reference sequence). The CDR3, as DNA: TGTGCCAGCAGTTTAATCGGGGGACGGGGGACTGAAGCTTTCTTT. Its translation: CASSLIGGRGTEAFF.

The J gene is TRBJ1-2, the V gene TRBV6-1, with D perhaps matching TRBD1 (5 bases). Trimming pared 3 bases from V and 2 bases from J, leaving 13 bases between. The CDR3 length is 15 residues. CDR1 is MNHNS and CDR2 is SASEGT in the germline V gene. The CDR3 nucleotides are TGTGCCAGCAGTGAGGACATGGGGGGAAACTATGGCTACACCTTC. It codes for CASSEDMGGNYGYTF.

V is TRBV7-8 and J is TRBJ1-2; TRBD1 is a possible D gene (6 bases). There are 16 residues in the CDR3. Germline CDR1 reads SGHVS; CDR2 reads FQNEAQ. The V and J ends lost 6 bases and 4 bases respectively, with 21 bases between them. CDR3 in DNA: TGTGCCAGCAGTTTACGGCCTAGGACAGCTCTCTATGGCTACACCTTC. Its protein product is CASSLRPRTALYGYTF.

This chain connects TRBV7-8 to TRBJ2-1; D unresolved. The CDR3 length is 16 residues. Germline V CDR1 and CDR2: SGHVS, FQNEAQ. The V end was cut by 3 bases, the J end by 5 bases, with 17 bases between. The CDR3 loop is CASSLESSSWDNEQFF. CDR3 nucleotides: TGTGCCAGCAGCTTGGAGAGCTCCTCGTGGGACAATGAGCAGTTCTTC.

The V and J genes are TRBV7-8 and TRBJ2-5; no clear D. This CDR3 is built from 13 residues. Trimming cost V 5 bases and J 0 bases, with 7 bases left between them. Per germline, CDR1 SGHVS and CDR2 FQNEAQ. In DNA form, the CDR3 reads TGTGCCAGCAGCCCCGGGTACCAAGAGACCCAGTACTTC. Its protein is CASSPGYQETQYF.

The J gene is TRBJ1-2, the V gene TRBV20-1; D remains unclear. Trimming took off 6 bases at V and 2 bases at J, with 7 bases between the two ends. The CDR3 is 11 residues long. Germline values: CDR1 DFQATT, CDR2 SNEGSKA (reference sequence). The CDR3 here is CSASVNYGYTF. In nucleotides, the CDR3 is TGCAGTGCCTCGGTGAACTATGGCTACACCTTC.

The CDR3 DNA reads TGCGCCAGCAGCCGTCGGGGGGGACCTAGCACAGATACGCAGTATTTT. Protein sequence: CASSRRGGPSTDTQYF. This chain uses TRBV4-1 with TRBJ2-3; 8 nucleotides agree with TRBD2. The CDR3 is made up of 16 amino acids. V lost 4 bases to trimming and J lost 0 bases; unmatched junction nucleotides: 6. Looked up from germline, CDR1 is MGHRA and CDR2 is YSYEKL.

The V gene is TRBV6-1, the J gene TRBJ2-1; 11 nucleotides align to TRBD2. Per germline, CDR1 MNHNS and CDR2 SASEGT. V shed 8 bases, J shed 2 bases, and the junction held 2 bases outside the gene matches. This CDR3 spans 14 amino acids. CDR3 coding DNA: TGTGCCAGCCTTAGCGGGGGGGCCTACAATGAGCAGTTCTTC. Translation: CASLSGGAYNEQFF.

The table lists this clone with a few counts. The V gene is TRBV6-6, the J gene TRBJ2-3; 11 positions agree with TRBD1. Unmatched junction bases numbered 8, after V lost 4 bases and J lost 5 bases. Germline V gene sequence: CDR1 MNHNY, CDR2 SVGAGI (reference sequence). CDR3 length: 16 amino acids. The chain's CDR3 is CASSSPTDRGLDTQYF. The DNA for the CDR3 is TGTGCCAGCAGTTCCCCGACGGACAGGGGGCTAGATACGCAGTATTTT.

The rearrangement links TRBV28 to TRBJ1-2; possible D gene TRBD1, 6 bases. Germline V gene data show CDR1 as MDHEN and CDR2 as SYDVKM. Trimming shortened V by 9 bases and J by 3 bases, and 8 bases separated the two germline ends. The CDR3 length is 11 residues. In DNA form, the CDR3 reads TGTGCCAGTAACAGGGACTATGGCTACACCTTC. Translated, it gives CASNRDYGYTF.

This clone has only one observation. The chain recombines TRBV5-6 with TRBJ2-5, with 7 bases that match TRBD1. Germline CDR1 SGHDT, CDR2 YYEEEE. V lost 2 bases to trimming and J lost 4 bases; unmatched junction nucleotides: 8. The CDR3 loop spans 15 amino acids. The CDR3, as DNA: TGTGCCAGCAGCTTTACAGGGGTAGGGGGAGAGACCCAGTACTTC. Protein sequence: CASSFTGVGGETQYF.